Here is one T cell receptor (beta chain) with its context. Its antigen is not identified. The protocol was immunoSEQ multiplex PCR, while the TCRdb copy is restricted to in-frame clones and leaves out a portion. This sample has more than 900,000 clones; approximately 78% occur once, and the top ten carry more than 0.55%. These data are taken from a study of shared clonotypes between healthy human individuals. Study results and limitations: Naive subsets usually exceeded memory subsets in estimated richness. It was observed that roughly 5% of naive CD4 clonotypes were shared across a few donors. Though the depth was large, rarefaction showed that sorted-subset sequencing was incomplete. Sampling used blood alone; tissue repertoires probably differ.

V gave up 5 bases and J gave up 10 bases; unmatched junction bases: 6. CDR1 and CDR2 from the germline V gene are SGHTA and FQGNSA. CDR3 length: 13 residues. Sequenced sample: memory CD4+ T cells from PBMCs. Subset meaning: CD45RA-negative fraction. The chain combines TRBV7-2 with TRBJ2-3, with TRBD2 identical over 10 bases. This clonotype was obtained from a man between 18 and 29 years old in good health. Some clones in this sample may be carry-over from other donors' samples. In DNA form, the CDR3 reads TGTGCCAGCAGCCAGGGCAGCGGGAGGGCGCAGTATTTT. This encodes CASSQGSGRAQYF. The full variable domain, rest sourced from reference TRBV7-2 and TRBJ2-3, is GAGVSQSPSNKVTEKGKDVELRCDPISGHTALYWYRQSLGQGLEFLIYFQGNSAPDKSGLPSDRFSAERTGGSVSTLTIQRTQQEDSAVYLCASSQGSGRAQYFGPGTRLTVL.